The clone carrying this T cell receptor (beta chain) was seen at least ten times. Its target is unknown. The data were obtained in a study of regulatory T cells in long-lasting Graves disease. Points from the study as a whole: The work looked only at peripheral blood and did not look at thyroid tissue. Persistent-disease Graves' patients showed less TCR diversity than new cases.

The time point denotes: newly diagnosed GD, antithyroid drugs for less than 3 months. PBMC RNA served as the TCR library source. Arm-PCR with iRepertoire HTBI primers amplified the CDR3 regions for these TCR beta libraries. TCRdb re-derived calls from the multiplex PCR reads in MiXCR, one entry per CDR3 protein. Of around 250,000 distinct CDR3 sequences detected, about 18% appear once; the ten largest clones hold about 20%. The source is a female donor with Graves disease. Material: peripheral blood mononuclear cells (PBMCs), obtained at new diagnosis, from a patient treated with antithyroid drugs.

This CDR3 is CASTRTVERYTF. CDR3 in DNA: TGTGCCAGCACTAGGACAGTCGAACGCTACACCTTC. The V and J genes are TRBV28 and TRBJ1-2; perhaps TRBD1 as D (6 bases). This CDR3 has 12 residues. V lost 7 bases to trimming and J lost 9 bases, with 15 bases between them. The germline CDR1 and CDR2 sequences are MDHEN and SYDVKM.